This T cell receptor beta chain comes out of a study of T cells expressing NK-cell markers. Germline assignment: CDR1 SGHTA and CDR2 FQGNSA. The CDR3 runs 16 residues. TCRdb re-called the 5' RACE reads, yielding one record per CDR3 amino acid sequence without DNA. The table lists 300,000 to 450,000 distinct CDR3 sequences. The specimen sequenced was blood T cells: a sorted CD56 or NKG2C T cell subset, CD4+ or CD8+ T cells, or bulk PBMC T cells (not recorded which). The TCR originated in a man aged 18-75 years in good health. The J gene is TRBJ2-2, the V gene TRBV7-2; with no DNA, the TCRdb D assignment of TRBD2 cannot be verified. The CDR3 loop reads CASSLAASGVNGELFF.